The clone carrying this T cell receptor beta chain has just a few counts. Its cognate antigen is unknown. This record comes from a study of cytomegalovirus exposure and HLA in healthy donors. General study findings and limits: About 87% or about 30% of the time was how often most TCR beta V segments were productive, according to an earlier analysis. Common viral pathogens seemed, in a later analysis, to connect with several of the most significant clusters. Most TCRs appeared rarely, but some public TCRs recurred in many donors.

PCR was performed using 60 Vbeta and 13 Jbeta primers. Profiled with immunoSEQ multiplex PCR; TCRdb holds only in-frame clones, not every one. The table includes more than 35,000 clones, about 53% detected once. The CDR3 contains 16 residues. Germline CDR1 and CDR2: WNHNN and SYGVQD (reference sequence). V dropped 4 bases and J dropped 6; count of bases not matched to a gene: 11. Sample: PBMCs. The V gene is TRBV10-1, the J gene TRBJ2-3; 9 positions agree with TRBD2. This TCR was sampled from a woman aged 40 to 50 in good health and CMV-seropositive. CDR3 DNA sequence: TGCGCCAGCAGTGGGCCTAGCGGGGACCCGACTGATACGCAGTATTTT. Translating it yields CASSGPSGDPTDTQYF.